The rows below give T cell receptor beta chains drawn from one sample of a study of regulatory and conventional T cells in RAG deficiency. Assay: immunoSEQ multiplex PCR; the TCRdb copy retains only in-frame clones and omits some. Altogether 34,000 or so clones are present, about 91% being singletons, with the ten largest covering roughly an eighth. The sample was also linked to a second study, of regulatory T cells.

The sequenced sample was CD8+ T cells sorted from blood. These TCRs come from a human donor in good health. CDR3s include the opening cysteine and the closing phenylalanine or tryptophan. The order of the fields is J gene, clone size, V gene, D gene, CDR3 protein, CDR3 DNA. A D gene is named only where the DNA matches it firmly. Clone size, where shown, is once, few, many, or a class for clones that have expanded.

J gene: TRBJ2-1
clone size: NA
V gene: TRBV19
D gene: TRBD2
CDR3 protein: CASSIFRTRNNYNEQFF
CDR3 DNA: TGTGCCAGTAGTATTTTCCGGACTAGGAATAACTACAATGAGCAGTTCTTC

J gene: TRBJ2-7
clone size: NA
V gene: TRBV11-2
D gene: TRBD1
CDR3 protein: CASSPRTGFTYEQYF
CDR3 DNA: TGTGCCAGCAGCCCGAGGACAGGATTCACCTACGAGCAGTACTTC

J gene: TRBJ2-3
clone size: NA
V gene: TRBV5-1
D gene: NA
CDR3 protein: CASSLLVSTDTQYF
CDR3 DNA: TGCGCCAGCAGCTTGCTTGTATCCACAGATACGCAGTATTTT

J gene: TRBJ2-7
clone size: NA
V gene: TRBV7-6
D gene: NA
CDR3 protein: CASSSYSSRGVEQYF
CDR3 DNA: TGTGCCAGCAGCAGCTATTCCAGTCGTGGAGTCGAGCAGTACTTC

J gene: TRBJ2-7
clone size: NA
V gene: TRBV15
D gene: NA
CDR3 protein: CATSRSGTSYEQYF
CDR3 DNA: TGTGCCACCAGCAGATCTGGGACCTCCTACGAGCAGTACTTC

J gene: TRBJ1-5
clone size: NA
V gene: TRBV28
D gene: NA
CDR3 protein: CASSLGRAAYSNQPQHF
CDR3 DNA: TGTGCCAGCAGTTTGGGTCGGGCGGCTTATAGCAATCAGCCCCAGCATTTT

J gene: TRBJ2-1
clone size: NA
V gene: TRBV10-3
D gene: TRBD1
CDR3 protein: CAISERGTGGNEQFF
CDR3 DNA: TGTGCCATCAGTGAGCGGGGGACAGGGGGGAATGAGCAGTTCTTC

J gene: TRBJ2-7
clone size: NA
V gene: TRBV6-6
D gene: NA
CDR3 protein: CASSYGSEQYF
CDR3 DNA: TGTGCCAGCAGTTACGGCTCCGAGCAGTACTTC

J gene: TRBJ2-2
clone size: NA
V gene: TRBV5-4
D gene: TRBD2
CDR3 protein: CASSLGLAGAPGELFF
CDR3 DNA: TGTGCCAGCAGCTTGGGCCTAGCGGGAGCCCCCGGGGAGCTGTTTTTT

J gene: TRBJ2-1
clone size: NA
V gene: TRBV5-4
D gene: NA
CDR3 protein: CASSLGIDNEQFF
CDR3 DNA: TGTGCCAGCAGCTTGGGCATAGACAATGAGCAGTTCTTC

J gene: TRBJ2-1
clone size: NA
V gene: TRBV13
D gene: NA
CDR3 protein: CASSNRVGEQFF
CDR3 DNA: TGTGCCAGCAGCAACAGGGTCGGTGAGCAGTTCTTC

J gene: TRBJ2-7
clone size: NA
V gene: TRBV28
D gene: NA
CDR3 protein: CASSFGPSLVEQYF
CDR3 DNA: TGTGCCAGCAGTTTCGGACCAAGTCTGGTCGAGCAGTACTTC

J gene: TRBJ1-2
clone size: NA
V gene: TRBV6-5
D gene: NA
CDR3 protein: CASRRAADYGYTF
CDR3 DNA: TGTGCCAGCAGGCGAGCGGCGGACTATGGCTACACCTTC

J gene: TRBJ1-1
clone size: NA
V gene: TRBV6-1
D gene: NA
CDR3 protein: CASSPTYRAAEAFF
CDR3 DNA: TGTGCCAGCAGTCCAACGTACAGGGCTGCTGAAGCTTTCTTT

J gene: TRBJ2-2
clone size: NA
V gene: TRBV7-2
D gene: NA
CDR3 protein: CASSTGPTGELFF
CDR3 DNA: TGTGCCAGCAGCACTGGACCTACCGGGGAGCTGTTTTTT

J gene: TRBJ1-1
clone size: NA
V gene: TRBV5-1
D gene: NA
CDR3 protein: CASSFNMAGVLNTEAFF
CDR3 DNA: TGCGCCAGCAGCTTTAATATGGCAGGGGTTTTGAACACTGAAGCTTTCTTT

J gene: TRBJ2-1
clone size: NA
V gene: TRBV30
D gene: TRBD2
CDR3 protein: CAWSVSSGRSDEQFF
CDR3 DNA: TGTGCCTGGAGTGTTTCCAGCGGGAGGTCGGATGAGCAGTTCTTC

J gene: TRBJ1-5
clone size: NA
V gene: TRBV27
D gene: NA
CDR3 protein: CASSLSAGPPQHF
CDR3 DNA: TGTGCCAGCAGTTTATCGGCAGGGCCCCCCCAGCATTTT

J gene: TRBJ1-2
clone size: NA
V gene: TRBV9
D gene: NA
CDR3 protein: CASSVGRRADTDYGYTF
CDR3 DNA: TGTGCCAGCAGCGTAGGTAGGAGGGCCGATACGGACTATGGCTACACCTTC

J gene: TRBJ2-5
clone size: NA
V gene: TRBV14
D gene: NA
CDR3 protein: CASSFDPVETQYF
CDR3 DNA: TGTGCCAGCAGTTTCGACCCCGTCGAGACCCAGTACTTC

J gene: TRBJ1-1
clone size: once
V gene: TRBV7-8
D gene: NA
CDR3 protein: CASSVQGSEAFF
CDR3 DNA: TGTGCCAGCAGCGTACAGGGATCTGAAGCTTTCTTT

J gene: TRBJ1-3
clone size: large
V gene: TRBV10-1
D gene: NA
CDR3 protein: CASSERGSLNTIYF
CDR3 DNA: TGCGCCAGCAGTGAGCGAGGTTCTCTAAACACCATATATTTT

J gene: TRBJ2-7
clone size: NA
V gene: TRBV27
D gene: TRBD1
CDR3 protein: CASSPSGTGNLYEQYF
CDR3 DNA: TGTGCCAGCAGCCCGAGCGGGACAGGGAATCTCTACGAGCAGTACTTC

J gene: TRBJ2-5
clone size: NA
V gene: TRBV5-4
D gene: NA
CDR3 protein: CASSPRGDPETQYF
CDR3 DNA: TGTGCCAGCAGCCCCCGAGGGGATCCGGAGACCCAGTACTTC

J gene: TRBJ2-7
clone size: NA
V gene: TRBV10-1
D gene: TRBD2
CDR3 protein: CASSGGRTSGRLDEQYF
CDR3 DNA: TGCGCCAGCAGCGGGGGTCGGACTAGCGGGAGGTTGGACGAGCAGTACTTC

J gene: TRBJ2-1
clone size: NA
V gene: TRBV5-6
D gene: TRBD1
CDR3 protein: CASSFVRDSLYNEQFF
CDR3 DNA: TGTGCCAGCAGCTTCGTCCGGGACAGCCTATACAATGAGCAGTTCTTC

J gene: TRBJ1-1
clone size: NA
V gene: TRBV14
D gene: NA
CDR3 protein: CASSQARRGEAFF
CDR3 DNA: TGTGCCAGCAGCCAGGCGCGGAGGGGGGAAGCTTTCTTT

J gene: TRBJ1-2
clone size: NA
V gene: TRBV6-1
D gene: NA
CDR3 protein: CASSTGFGYTF
CDR3 DNA: TGTGCCAGCAGTACAGGGTTTGGCTACACCTTC

J gene: TRBJ2-5
clone size: NA
V gene: TRBV6-1
D gene: NA
CDR3 protein: CASSQRRAQETQYF
CDR3 DNA: TGTGCCAGCAGTCAGCGGAGAGCCCAAGAGACCCAGTACTTC

J gene: TRBJ1-4
clone size: NA
V gene: TRBV11-2
D gene: NA
CDR3 protein: CASSFRRNEKLFF
CDR3 DNA: TGTGCCAGCAGCTTTCGCCGGAATGAAAAACTGTTTTTT

J gene: TRBJ2-2
clone size: NA
V gene: TRBV12-5
D gene: NA
CDR3 protein: CASGLEGLGGELFF
CDR3 DNA: TGTGCTAGTGGTTTGGAGGGGCTCGGCGGGGAGCTGTTTTTT

J gene: TRBJ2-7
clone size: NA
V gene: TRBV5-4
D gene: TRBD2
CDR3 protein: CASSLWGGGAHEQYF
CDR3 DNA: TGTGCCAGCAGCTTGTGGGGCGGGGGGGCCCATGAGCAGTACTTC

J gene: TRBJ1-5
clone size: NA
V gene: TRBV14
D gene: NA
CDR3 protein: CASSPAGSGQPQHF
CDR3 DNA: TGTGCCAGCAGCCCTGCGGGGTCAGGTCAGCCCCAGCATTTT